Listed below are T cell receptor beta chains from one sample, sequenced in a study of blood T cells in healthy people across ages. MiXCR, applied by TCRdb to the 5' RACE reads, yields one record per CDR3 protein. The sample has hundreds of thousands of distinct CDR3 sequences, about 48% seen once. The sequencing sample was made of blood. These receptors originate from a man younger than 40 in good health. The CDR3 runs from the conserved cysteine through the conserved F or W. Each record gives: V gene, J gene, D gene, clone size, CDR3 protein. A D gene is named only where the DNA matches it firmly. Clone size is given for some rows only: seen once, a few or many times, or a class if the clone is expanded.

V gene: TRBV7-8; J gene: TRBJ2-7; D gene: NA; clone size: NA; CDR3 protein: CASSLGVGMSYEQYF
V gene: TRBV18; J gene: TRBJ2-3; D gene: NA; clone size: NA; CDR3 protein: CASSPSWGDTQYF
V gene: TRBV27; J gene: TRBJ1-2; D gene: NA; clone size: NA; CDR3 protein: CASSLNQFYGYTF
V gene: TRBV19; J gene: TRBJ1-2; D gene: NA; clone size: NA; CDR3 protein: CASSTGLTYGYTF
V gene: TRBV7-2; J gene: TRBJ1-4; D gene: NA; clone size: NA; CDR3 protein: CASSLSSGAQEKLFF
V gene: TRBV5-1; J gene: TRBJ1-6; D gene: TRBD1; clone size: few; CDR3 protein: CASSLDMGQGNSPLHF
V gene: TRBV20-1; J gene: TRBJ1-1; D gene: NA; clone size: NA; CDR3 protein: CSASRPGTLNTEAFF
V gene: TRBV4-1; J gene: TRBJ2-1; D gene: NA; clone size: many; CDR3 protein: CASSPLGIQGGNEQFF
V gene: TRBV2; J gene: TRBJ1-6; D gene: TRBD1; clone size: many; CDR3 protein: CASRGDRGNSPLHF
V gene: TRBV20-1; J gene: TRBJ2-1; D gene: TRBD2; clone size: few; CDR3 protein: CSASGGVIEQFF
V gene: TRBV6-5; J gene: TRBJ2-1; D gene: TRBD2; clone size: NA; CDR3 protein: CTSSTGGGASNEQFF
V gene: TRBV18; J gene: NA; D gene: NA; clone size: few; CDR3 protein: CASSPLDEQYF
V gene: TRBV10-3; J gene: TRBJ2-7; D gene: NA; clone size: NA; CDR3 protein: CAIREWDGYEQYF
V gene: TRBV20-1; J gene: TRBJ1-2; D gene: TRBD1; clone size: NA; CDR3 protein: CSARGGTGEGANYGYTF
V gene: TRBV12-3/TRBV12-4; J gene: TRBJ1-2; D gene: NA; clone size: NA; CDR3 protein: CASSLRRRASNYGYTF
V gene: TRBV4-3; J gene: TRBJ2-5; D gene: NA; clone size: few; CDR3 protein: CASSQVTGTGETQYF
V gene: TRBV25-1; J gene: TRBJ1-1; D gene: NA; clone size: NA; CDR3 protein: CASSGPGVAMSTEAFF
V gene: TRBV6-2/TRBV6-3; J gene: NA; D gene: NA; clone size: NA; CDR3 protein: CASRIGGRSDEQYF
V gene: TRBV12-3/TRBV12-4; J gene: TRBJ1-5; D gene: NA; clone size: NA; CDR3 protein: CAGSPAQPGPQHF
V gene: TRBV16; J gene: TRBJ2-7; D gene: TRBD1; clone size: NA; CDR3 protein: CASSPEGQASYEQYF
V gene: TRBV5-1; J gene: TRBJ2-3; D gene: NA; clone size: few; CDR3 protein: CASSPLRGGRTDTQYF
V gene: TRBV20-1; J gene: TRBJ2-6; D gene: NA; clone size: NA; CDR3 protein: CGARVPSDRLSGANVLTF
V gene: TRBV28; J gene: TRBJ2-2; D gene: NA; clone size: NA; CDR3 protein: CASSLEGRTGLRANTGELFF
V gene: TRBV18; J gene: NA; D gene: TRBD1; clone size: NA; CDR3 protein: CASSPDWTGYYEQYF
V gene: TRBV9; J gene: TRBJ2-6; D gene: NA; clone size: few; CDR3 protein: CASSVGAGANVLTF
V gene: TRBV20-1; J gene: TRBJ1-6; D gene: NA; clone size: many; CDR3 protein: CSARDSQGQPGPNSPLHF
V gene: TRBV29-1; J gene: NA; D gene: TRBD2; clone size: NA; CDR3 protein: CSPPGLAGLSYEQYF
V gene: TRBV27; J gene: TRBJ1-5; D gene: TRBD1; clone size: NA; CDR3 protein: CASRTGTGGPLSNQPQHF
V gene: TRBV3-1; J gene: TRBJ1-1; D gene: NA; clone size: NA; CDR3 protein: CASSHMEGAFF
V gene: TRBV6-1; J gene: TRBJ2-7; D gene: TRBD1; clone size: few; CDR3 protein: CASSAGQGLYEQYF
V gene: TRBV7-9; J gene: TRBJ2-5; D gene: TRBD2; clone size: NA; CDR3 protein: CASSSELAGGFQETQYF
V gene: TRBV29-1; J gene: TRBJ2-1; D gene: NA; clone size: few; CDR3 protein: CSGRGSYNEQFF
V gene: TRBV20-1; J gene: TRBJ2-4; D gene: NA; clone size: few; CDR3 protein: CSARVGGQNIQYF
V gene: TRBV12-3/TRBV12-4; J gene: TRBJ1-1; D gene: NA; clone size: NA; CDR3 protein: CASSTLKGQGEAFF
V gene: TRBV6-2/TRBV6-3; J gene: TRBJ2-3; D gene: TRBD2; clone size: NA; CDR3 protein: CASSYGREDTDTQYF
V gene: TRBV4-1; J gene: TRBJ2-4; D gene: NA; clone size: NA; CDR3 protein: CASSQDHRVGLQYF
V gene: TRBV6-5; J gene: TRBJ2-5; D gene: TRBD1; clone size: NA; CDR3 protein: CASTSTGLRTQYF
V gene: TRBV29-1; J gene: TRBJ2-7; D gene: NA; clone size: many; CDR3 protein: CSVQRQGLYEQYF
V gene: TRBV7-6; J gene: TRBJ2-7; D gene: NA; clone size: NA; CDR3 protein: CVSSLGLSYEQYF
V gene: TRBV20-1; J gene: TRBJ1-3; D gene: TRBD1; clone size: NA; CDR3 protein: CSARDRQGRSGNTIYF
V gene: TRBV5-1; J gene: TRBJ2-1; D gene: TRBD1; clone size: NA; CDR3 protein: CASSLATGGGNEQFF